Listed below are T cell receptor beta chains from one sample, sequenced in a study of blood T cell repertoires in COVID-19. Repertoires were generated with immunoSEQ multiplex PCR, while TCRdb's copy carries only in-frame clones and drops some. Here the sample spans 300,000 to 450,000 clones, more than 70% being singletons. Sample: peripheral blood. The receptors stem from a woman aged 30 to 39 with COVID-19, enrolled during active disease. CDR3s include the opening cysteine and the closing phenylalanine or tryptophan. The D gene is left open where the match is weak. Only some rows state a clone size, as once, few, many or a class for expanded clones.

NA | TRBJ2-7 | TRBV5-1 | NA | CASSLGGISDEQYF | TGCGCCAGCAGCTTGGGCGGGATCAGCGACGAGCAGTACTTC
NA | TRBJ2-7 | TRBV27 | NA | CASKEQGDYYEQYF | TGTGCCAGCAAGGAACAGGGCGACTACTACGAGCAGTACTTC
NA | TRBJ2-5 | TRBV3-1/TRBV3-2 | TRBD1 | CASSGARDRFGGTQYF | TGTGCCAGCAGTGGCGCCCGGGACAGGTTCGGGGGGACCCAGTACTTC
NA | TRBJ2-1 | TRBV5-1 | NA | CASSYAPENEQFF | TGCGCCAGCAGTTACGCCCCGGAGAATGAGCAGTTCTTC
NA | TRBJ2-7 | TRBV10-3 | TRBD1 | CAITDRTGEQYF | TGTGCCATCACGGACAGGACCGGCGAGCAGTACTTC
NA | TRBJ1-1 | TRBV6-5 | NA | CASSSLKNTEAFF | TGTGCCAGCAGCTCCCTTAAGAACACTGAAGCTTTCTTT
NA | TRBJ1-1 | TRBV18 | TRBD1 | CASSSGQGSTEAFF | TGTGCCAGCTCATCAGGACAGGGAAGCACTGAAGCTTTCTTT
NA | TRBJ2-3 | TRBV7-3 | NA | CASSLAEDTQYF | TGTGCCAGCAGCCTAGCAGAGGATACGCAGTATTTT
NA | TRBJ2-2 | TRBV5-1 | TRBD2 | CASSRTSGRTTGELFF | TGCGCCAGCAGCCGGACTAGCGGGAGGACTACCGGGGAGCTGTTTTTT
NA | TRBJ1-5 | TRBV5-5 | NA | CASSFGRDQPQHF | TGTGCCAGCAGCTTTGGCAGGGATCAGCCCCAGCATTTT
NA | TRBJ1-1 | TRBV5-1 | NA | CASSNSLGGTEAFF | TGCGCCAGCAGTAATTCTCTCGGAGGCACTGAAGCTTTCTTT
NA | TRBJ1-1 | TRBV3-1/TRBV3-2 | NA | CASSQGLMGGEAFF | TGTGCCAGCAGCCAAGGGCTCATGGGGGGAGAGGCTTTCTTT
NA | TRBJ1-3 | TRBV2 | NA | CASSAESDTIYF | TGTGCCAGCAGCGCCGAATCGGACACCATATATTTT
NA | TRBJ2-7 | TRBV19 | TRBD1 | CASSFKPGQGREQYF | TGTGCCAGTAGTTTTAAGCCGGGACAGGGACGAGAGCAGTACTTC
once | TRBJ2-1 | TRBV14 | TRBD2 | CASSQDWLAGALYNEQFF | TGTGCCAGCAGCCAAGATTGGCTAGCGGGAGCACTCTACAATGAGCAGTTCTTC
NA | TRBJ2-7 | TRBV7-2 | TRBD2 | CASSLVPSGRFTYEQYF | TGTGCCAGCAGCTTAGTACCTAGCGGGAGGTTTACCTACGAGCAGTACTTC
NA | TRBJ2-3 | TRBV5-1 | TRBD2 | CASSSGTSGSTDTQYF | TGCGCCAGCAGCTCCGGGACTAGCGGGAGCACAGATACGCAGTATTTT
NA | TRBJ2-2 | TRBV6-5 | NA | CASSYSLTANTGELFF | TGTGCCAGCAGTTACTCGTTAACAGCGAACACCGGGGAGCTGTTTTTT
NA | TRBJ2-7 | TRBV7-9 | TRBD2 | CASSPIGGRARYEQYF | TGTGCCAGCAGCCCGATTGGCGGGAGGGCCCGCTACGAGCAGTACTTC
NA | TRBJ2-2 | TRBV9 | TRBD1 | CASSVDRGNTGELFF | TGTGCCAGCAGCGTCGACAGGGGCAACACCGGGGAGCTGTTTTTT
NA | TRBJ2-1 | TRBV7-3 | TRBD2 | CASSLAGGPANEQFF | TGTGCCAGCAGCTTAGCGGGAGGGCCGGCCAATGAGCAGTTCTTC
NA | TRBJ2-7 | TRBV7-9 | NA | CASSSQNRVYEQYF | TGTGCCAGCAGCTCTCAGAACAGGGTCTACGAGCAGTACTTC
NA | TRBJ2-7 | TRBV6-4 | TRBD1 | CPGTVYEQYF | TGTCCCGGGACAGTCTACGAGCAGTACTTC